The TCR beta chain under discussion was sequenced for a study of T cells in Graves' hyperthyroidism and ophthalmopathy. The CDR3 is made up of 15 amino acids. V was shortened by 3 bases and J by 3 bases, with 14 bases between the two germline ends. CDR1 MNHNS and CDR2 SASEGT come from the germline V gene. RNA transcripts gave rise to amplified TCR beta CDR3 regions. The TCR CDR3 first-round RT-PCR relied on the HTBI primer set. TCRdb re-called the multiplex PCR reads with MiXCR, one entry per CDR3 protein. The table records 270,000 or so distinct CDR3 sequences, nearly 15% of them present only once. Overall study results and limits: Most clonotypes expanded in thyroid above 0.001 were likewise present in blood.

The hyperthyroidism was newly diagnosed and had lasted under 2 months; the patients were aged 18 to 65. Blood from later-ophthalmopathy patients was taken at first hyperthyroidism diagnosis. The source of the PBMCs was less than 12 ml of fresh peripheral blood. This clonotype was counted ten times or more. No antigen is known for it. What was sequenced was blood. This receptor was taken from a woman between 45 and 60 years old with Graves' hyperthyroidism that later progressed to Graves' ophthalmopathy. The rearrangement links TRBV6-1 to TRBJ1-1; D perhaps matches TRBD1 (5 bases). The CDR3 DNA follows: TGTGCCAGCAGTGATAAGAGGGGATTGGACACTGAAGCTTTCTTT. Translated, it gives CASSDKRGLDTEAFF.